Listed here are 24 T cell receptor beta chains from one sample, sequenced in a study of T cell changes during pregnancy in multiple sclerosis. TCRdb keeps only in-frame clones here, not all; method: immunoSEQ multiplex PCR. The table includes tens of thousands of clones, approximately 93% detected once. The sample in question was CD8+ T cells from peripheral blood mononuclear cells, obtained in the third trimester of pregnancy. Every receptor here comes from a female donor with multiple sclerosis, enrolled in a pregnancy study.

This rearrangement joins TRBV9 to TRBJ2-1; 8 nucleotides agree with TRBD2. Germline CDR1 reads SGDLS; CDR2 reads YYNGEE. The CDR3 sequence is 13 residues long. Germline trimming cut 4 bases from V and 7 bases from J; bases unmatched to any gene: 4. The CDR3: CASSSRGGNEQFF. CDR3 bases: TGTGCCAGCAGCTCCCGGGGGGGGAATGAGCAGTTCTTC.

The V gene is TRBV25-1, the J gene TRBJ1-6, with D uncertain. This CDR3 has 10 residues. V was shortened by 10 bases and J by 11 bases, with 9 bases between the two germline ends. Germline V gives CDR1 MGHDK, CDR2 SYGVNS. For the CDR3, the DNA is TGTGCCACTGGGAGGCCACCCCTCCACTTT. Amino acids: CATGRPPLHF.

The chain links TRBV7-8 to TRBJ2-7; D might be TRBD1 (6 bases). The CDR3 consists of 14 residues. Germline lookup yields CDR1 SGHVS and CDR2 FQNEAQ. Deletions cut 5 bases from V and 2 bases from J, with 13 bases between. CDR3 in amino acids: CASSPTGPTYEQYF. In DNA, the CDR3 is TGTGCCAGCAGCCCGACAGGTCCAACCTACGAGCAGTACTTC.

The V gene is TRBV4-1, the J gene TRBJ2-3, with TRBD2 matching over 7 bases. The V gene end was trimmed by 1 base and the J gene end by 4 bases; junction bases not matched to a gene: 8. This CDR3 is built from 16 residues. CDR1 and CDR2 (germline): MGHRA, YSYEKL. This CDR3 is CASSQGTSSIADTQYF. DNA for the CDR3: TGCGCCAGCAGCCAAGGGACTAGTTCCATCGCAGATACGCAGTATTTT.

This clone occurred once. The V call is TRBV27, the J call TRBJ2-7; 9 positions match TRBD1. CDR1 is MNHEY and CDR2 is SMNVEV in the germline V gene (reference sequence). J lost 3 bases, V lost 4 bases, and 7 bases had no gene match. The CDR3 consists of 15 residues. The CDR3: CASSWGTGWFYEQYF. The CDR3 region has the DNA TGTGCCAGCAGTTGGGGGACAGGGTGGTTCTACGAGCAGTACTTC.

The chain carries TRBV9 and TRBJ2-2; D ambiguous. Trimming took off 4 bases at V and 2 bases at J, with 12 bases between the two ends. The germline V gene encodes CDR1 SGDLS and CDR2 YYNGEE. CDR3 length equals 15 residues. CDR3: CASSLDWVNTGELFF. The CDR3 DNA is TGTGCCAGCAGCCTCGACTGGGTTAACACCGGGGAGCTGTTTTTT. The entire variable domain, with the rest obtained from reference TRBV9 and TRBJ2-2, is as follows: DSGVTQTPKHLITATGQRVTLRCSPRSGDLSVYWYQQSLDQGLQFLIQYYNGEERAKGNILERFSAQQFPDLHSELNLSSLELGDSALYFCASSLDWVNTGELFFGEGSRLTVL.

The chain combines TRBV4-1 with TRBJ2-1; 10 bases are a match to TRBD2. Looked up from germline, CDR1 is MGHRA and CDR2 is YSYEKL. The ends lost 7 bases at V and 9 bases at J; junction bases unmatched: 9. The CDR3 has 14 residues. In DNA, the CDR3 is TGCGCCAGCACCCAGCGGGAGGGCCAGGTTGAGCAGTTCTTC. It translates to CASTQREGQVEQFF.

This clone was counted only a few times. This chain joins TRBV2 and TRBJ1-1; D may be TRBD1 (5 bases). Germline V lookup: CDR1 SNHLY, CDR2 FYNNEI. V was clipped by 8 bases and J by 7 bases, with 11 bases between them. CDR3 length: 11 residues. Written as DNA, the CDR3 is TGTGCCAGCTGGGGGGTTGGTGAAGCTTTCTTT. Its translation: CASWGVGEAFF.

This chain joins TRBV25-1 and TRBJ1-2; perhaps TRBD1 as D (5 bases). CDR3 size: 14 residues. Germline V gene data show CDR1 as MGHDK and CDR2 as SYGVNS. V was pared by 4 bases and J by 8 bases, with 17 bases between. The CDR3 bases are TGTGCCAGCAGTGGGGGCAGGTGGAAAGAGGGCTACACCTTC. Translating it yields CASSGGRWKEGYTF.

V gene TRBV28 combines with J gene TRBJ1-3, with 7 bases identical to TRBD1. Germline values: CDR1 MDHEN, CDR2 SYDVKM. This CDR3 contains 14 residues. Losses at the gene ends were 4 bases for V and 4 bases for J; bases not matched to a gene: 4. The CDR3 spells CASSSRGLGNTIYF. Written as DNA, the CDR3 is TGTGCCAGCAGTTCTAGGGGGCTAGGAAACACCATATATTTT. Looking up the rest from reference TRBV28 and TRBJ1-3 gives the full variable domain: DVKVTQSSRYLVKRTGEKVFLECVQDMDHENMFWYRQDPGLGLRLIYFSYDVKMKEKGDIPEGYSVSREKKERFSLILESASTNQTSMYLCASSSRGLGNTIYFGEGSWLTVV.

The V call is TRBV29-1, the J call TRBJ2-1, with a weak D call TRBD2 (7 bases). Germline V CDR1 and CDR2: SQVTM, ANQGSEA. V was clipped by 7 bases and J by 1 base, with 14 bases between them. This CDR3 has 14 residues. The DNA of the CDR3 is TGCAGCGCCCAAGGGGGGGCTTCCTACAATGAGCAGTTCTTC. It is translated as CSAQGGASYNEQFF.

The V and J genes are TRBV4-1 and TRBJ1-6; unclear D gene. Germline-derived CDR1 and CDR2 are MGHRA and YSYEKL. This CDR3 has 13 residues. Between the trimmed V and J ends, which lost 1 base and 13 bases, there was a span of 11 bases. The CDR3 reads CASSQGTGNPLHF. CDR3 coding DNA: TGCGCCAGCAGCCAAGGAACGGGGAATCCCCTCCACTTT.

The rearrangement links TRBV7-6 to TRBJ2-1; 12 bases are shared with TRBD2. The J segment lost 8 bases and the V segment lost 3 bases, leaving 8 bases of the junction unmatched. CDR1 and CDR2 from the germline V gene are SGHVS and FNYEAQ. The CDR3 loop spans 16 amino acids. The CDR3 loop reads CASSFTSGRPGDEQFF. The CDR3 bases are TGTGCCAGCAGCTTTACTAGCGGGAGGCCGGGAGATGAGCAGTTCTTC.

The rearrangement joins TRBV6-1 to TRBJ2-1, with 10 bases fitting TRBD2. The V gene's germline CDR1 is MNHNS and CDR2 SASEGT. CDR3 length equals 15 residues. The V segment lost 1 base and the J segment 4 bases; nucleotides outside the gene matches: 1. In nucleotides, the CDR3 is TGTGCCAGCAGTGAAGAGACTAGCGGGTACAATGAGCAGTTCTTC. As protein: CASSEETSGYNEQFF.

The chain has TRBV27 and TRBJ2-1; 10 positions agree with TRBD2. Unmatched junction bases numbered 5, after V lost 7 bases and J lost 5 bases. The CDR3 spans 14 residues. Germline V gene lookup returns CDR1 MNHEY and CDR2 SMNVEV (reference sequence). The CDR3 coding sequence is TGTGCCAGCACGGGACTAGCGCCGAACAATGAGCAGTTCTTC. Protein product: CASTGLAPNNEQFF.

This sequence joins TRBV28 and TRBJ1-2; D remains unclear. The CDR3 is 13 residues long. The germline gives CDR1 MDHEN, CDR2 SYDVKM. The ends were cut back, 3 bases at V and 4 bases at J, with 9 bases in the middle. CDR3 bases: TGTGCCAGCAGTTTGGAGGGATCCTATGGCTACACCTTC. It codes for CASSLEGSYGYTF.

The chain recombines TRBV27 with TRBJ2-7; TRBD2 matches 7 bases. Germline CDR1 reads MNHEY; CDR2 reads SMNVEV (reference sequence). The CDR3 covers 15 residues. Trimming at V came to 0 bases and at J to 6 bases, leaving 8 bases not matched to a gene. CDR3 loop: CASSLSAGDVREQYF. CDR3 in DNA: TGTGCCAGCAGTTTATCGGCGGGAGATGTGCGCGAGCAGTACTTC.

The rearrangement uses TRBV7-9 and TRBJ2-3, with TRBD2 identical over 9 bases. V lost 8 bases to trimming and J lost 1 base; unmatched junction nucleotides: 7. There are 15 residues in the CDR3. The germline V gene has CDR1 SEHNR and CDR2 FQNEAQ (reference sequence). DNA for the CDR3: TGTGCCAGCGGAAGACGCGGGAGGGGCACAGATACGCAGTATTTT. Its protein is CASGRRGRGTDTQYF.

Judged by abundance, this clone is medium-sized (0.01 to 0.1%). The sample has other DNA sequences that encode this CDR3 too. The chain joins TRBV6-1 to TRBJ2-3; 13 positions match TRBD2. Germline V gene lookup returns CDR1 MNHNS and CDR2 SASEGT. The CDR3 loop spans 15 amino acids. V gave up 4 bases and J gave up 4 bases; unmatched junction bases: 2. This chain's CDR3 is CASSGLAGGPDTQYF. The CDR3 DNA is TGTGCCAGCAGTGGACTAGCGGGAGGCCCAGATACGCAGTATTTT.

CDR3: CASSQEFRTSWGNEQFF. DNA of the CDR3: TGCGCCAGCAGCCAAGAATTCCGGACTAGCTGGGGGAATGAGCAGTTCTTC. V usage is TRBV4-3 and J usage is TRBJ2-1, with 8 positions matching TRBD2. Looked up from germline, CDR1 is LGHNA and CDR2 is YSLEER. The CDR3 is made up of 17 amino acids. V was clipped by 0 bases and J by 7 bases; unmatched bases: 11.

The chain has TRBV5-6 and TRBJ1-2; D gene uncertain. Per the germline V gene, CDR1 is SGHDT and CDR2 is YYEEEE. This CDR3 comprises 14 residues. Trimming left V 2 bases short and J 8 bases short, with 16 bases between. The CDR3 protein is CASSLLSGTGGYTF. The CDR3 coding sequence is TGTGCCAGCAGCTTATTGTCGGGTACGGGGGGCTACACCTTC.

This sequence joins TRBV27 and TRBJ1-5; TRBD1 might be the D (5 bases). Looked up from germline, CDR1 is MNHEY and CDR2 is SMNVEV (reference sequence). The CDR3 consists of 16 residues. The ends were cut back, 5 bases at V and 0 bases at J, with 14 bases in the middle. The DNA for the CDR3 is TGTGCCAGCAGTCCATCGACAGCATATAGCAATCAGCCCCAGCATTTT. It translates to CASSPSTAYSNQPQHF.

The J gene is TRBJ1-5, the V gene TRBV19; 7 bases are shared with TRBD1. J lost 3 bases, V lost 4 bases, and 6 bases had no gene match. CDR1 is LNHDA and CDR2 is SQIVND in the germline V gene (reference sequence). The CDR3 consists of 15 residues. The CDR3 bases are TGTGCCAGTAGTACTCGTACAGGGGCCAATCAGCCCCAGCATTTT. Protein sequence: CASSTRTGANQPQHF.

The rearrangement joins TRBV29-1 to TRBJ2-7; D remains unclear. V dropped 4 bases and J dropped 4 bases, with 14 bases sitting between them. Germline CDR1 and CDR2: SQVTM and ANQGSEA. The CDR3 totals 13 residues. The CDR3 reads CSVGGGALYEQYF. In DNA, the CDR3 is TGCAGCGTTGGAGGTGGTGCCCTGTACGAGCAGTACTTC.